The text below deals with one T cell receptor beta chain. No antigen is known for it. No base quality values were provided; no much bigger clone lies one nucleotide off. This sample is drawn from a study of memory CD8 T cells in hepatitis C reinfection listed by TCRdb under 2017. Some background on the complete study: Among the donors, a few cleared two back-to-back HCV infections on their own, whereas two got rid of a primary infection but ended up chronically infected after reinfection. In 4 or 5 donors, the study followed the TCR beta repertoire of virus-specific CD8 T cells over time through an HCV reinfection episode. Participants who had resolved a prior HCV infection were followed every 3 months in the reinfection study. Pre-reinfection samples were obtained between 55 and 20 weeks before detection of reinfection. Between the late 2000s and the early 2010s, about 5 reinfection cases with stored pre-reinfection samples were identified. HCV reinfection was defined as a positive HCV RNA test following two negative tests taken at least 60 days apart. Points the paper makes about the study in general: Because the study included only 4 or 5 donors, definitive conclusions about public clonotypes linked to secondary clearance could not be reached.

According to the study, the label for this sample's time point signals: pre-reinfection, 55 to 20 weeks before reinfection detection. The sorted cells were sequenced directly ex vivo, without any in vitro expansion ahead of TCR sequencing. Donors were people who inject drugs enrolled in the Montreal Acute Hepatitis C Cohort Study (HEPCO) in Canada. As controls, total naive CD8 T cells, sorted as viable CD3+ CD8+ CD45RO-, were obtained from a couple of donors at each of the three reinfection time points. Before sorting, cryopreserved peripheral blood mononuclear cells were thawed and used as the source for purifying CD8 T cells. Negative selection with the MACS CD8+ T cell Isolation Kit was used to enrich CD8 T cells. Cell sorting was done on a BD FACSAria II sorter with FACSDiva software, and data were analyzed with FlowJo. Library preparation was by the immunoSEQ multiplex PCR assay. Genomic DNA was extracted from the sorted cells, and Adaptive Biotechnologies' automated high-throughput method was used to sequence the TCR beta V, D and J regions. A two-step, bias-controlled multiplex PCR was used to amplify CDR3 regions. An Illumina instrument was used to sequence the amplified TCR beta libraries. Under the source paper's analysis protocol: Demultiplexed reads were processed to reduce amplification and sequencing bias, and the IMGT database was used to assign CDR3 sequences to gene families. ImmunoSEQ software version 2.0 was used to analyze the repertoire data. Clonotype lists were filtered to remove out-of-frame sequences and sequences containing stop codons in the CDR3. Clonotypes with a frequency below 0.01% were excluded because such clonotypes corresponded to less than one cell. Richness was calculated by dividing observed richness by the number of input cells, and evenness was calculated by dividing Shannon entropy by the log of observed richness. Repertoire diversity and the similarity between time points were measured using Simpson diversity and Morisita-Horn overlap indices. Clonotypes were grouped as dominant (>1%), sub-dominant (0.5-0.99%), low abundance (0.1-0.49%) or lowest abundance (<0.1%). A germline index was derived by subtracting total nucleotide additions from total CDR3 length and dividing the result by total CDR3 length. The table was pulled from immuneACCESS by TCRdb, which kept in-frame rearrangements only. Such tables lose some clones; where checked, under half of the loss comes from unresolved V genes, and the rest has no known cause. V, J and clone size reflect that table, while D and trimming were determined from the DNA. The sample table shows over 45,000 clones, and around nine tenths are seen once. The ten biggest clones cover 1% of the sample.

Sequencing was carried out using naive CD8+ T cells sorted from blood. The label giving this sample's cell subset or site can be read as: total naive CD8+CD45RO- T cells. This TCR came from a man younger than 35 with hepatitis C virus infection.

The CDR3 loop reads CASGSLGVSNQPQHF. The sequenced DNA is TGCGCCAGCGGTTCATTAGGGGTAAGCAATCAGCCCCAGCATTTT. The chain is encoded by TRBV23-1 joined to TRBJ1-5; TRBD1 might be the D gene, on 5 matching bases. TRBV23-1 falls under the ORF class, with uncertain function. The CDR3 goes from the cysteine to the phenylalanine over 15 residues. Only the CDR3 DNA is retained, 45 bases long and in frame from the first base. V was cut back by 8 bases and J by 1 base, leaving a gap of 15 bases between them.